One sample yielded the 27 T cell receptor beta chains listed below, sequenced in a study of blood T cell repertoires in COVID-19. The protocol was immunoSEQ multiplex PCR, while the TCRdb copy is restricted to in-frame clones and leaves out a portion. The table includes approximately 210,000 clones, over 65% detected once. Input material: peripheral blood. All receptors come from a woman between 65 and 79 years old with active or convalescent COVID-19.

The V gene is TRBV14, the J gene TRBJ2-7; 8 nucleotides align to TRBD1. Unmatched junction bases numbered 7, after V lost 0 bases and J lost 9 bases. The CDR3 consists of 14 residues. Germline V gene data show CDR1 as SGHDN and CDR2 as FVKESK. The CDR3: CASSQETTGVGQYF. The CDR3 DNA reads TGTGCCAGCAGCCAAGAAACGACAGGGGTTGGGCAGTACTTC.

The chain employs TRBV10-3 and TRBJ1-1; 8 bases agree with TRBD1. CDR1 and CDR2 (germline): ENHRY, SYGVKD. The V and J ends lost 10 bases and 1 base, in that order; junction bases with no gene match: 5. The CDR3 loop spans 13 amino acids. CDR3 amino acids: CATLTGENTEAFF. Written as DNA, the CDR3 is TGTGCCACCCTGACAGGGGAGAACACTGAAGCTTTCTTT.

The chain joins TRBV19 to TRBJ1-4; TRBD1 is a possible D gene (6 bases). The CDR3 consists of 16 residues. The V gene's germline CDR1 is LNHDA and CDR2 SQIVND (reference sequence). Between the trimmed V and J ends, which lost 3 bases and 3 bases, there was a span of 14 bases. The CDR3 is CASSMGGAGPNEKLFF. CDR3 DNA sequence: TGTGCCAGTAGTATGGGGGGGGCAGGGCCTAATGAAAAACTGTTTTTT.

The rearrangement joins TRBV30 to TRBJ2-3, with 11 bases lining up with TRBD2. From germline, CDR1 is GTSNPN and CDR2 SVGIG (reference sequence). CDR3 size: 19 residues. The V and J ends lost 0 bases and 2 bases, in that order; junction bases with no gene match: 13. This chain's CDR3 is CAWSVQGSGRAGFTDTQYF. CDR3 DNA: TGTGCCTGGAGTGTACAGGGTAGCGGGAGGGCCGGATTCACAGATACGCAGTATTTT.

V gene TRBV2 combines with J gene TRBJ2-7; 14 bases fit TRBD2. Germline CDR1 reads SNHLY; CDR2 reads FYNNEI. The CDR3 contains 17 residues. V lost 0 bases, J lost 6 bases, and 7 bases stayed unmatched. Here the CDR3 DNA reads TGTGCCAGCAGTGAAGCGCGGGGACTAGCGGGAGAGGGCGAGCAGTACTTC. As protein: CASSEARGLAGEGEQYF.

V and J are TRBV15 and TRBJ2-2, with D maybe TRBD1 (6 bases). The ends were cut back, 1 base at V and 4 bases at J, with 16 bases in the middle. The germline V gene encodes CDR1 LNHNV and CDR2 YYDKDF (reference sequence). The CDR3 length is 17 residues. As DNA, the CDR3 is TGTGCCACCAGCAGAGTCCAGGTACAGGGCACCACCGGGGAGCTGTTTTTT. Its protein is CATSRVQVQGTTGELFF. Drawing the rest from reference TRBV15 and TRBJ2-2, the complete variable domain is DAMVIQNPRYQVTQFGKPVTLSCSQTLNHNVMYWYQQKSSQAPKLLFHYYDKDFNNEADTPDNFQSRRPNTSFCFLDIRSPGLGDTAMYLCATSRVQVQGTTGELFFGEGSRLTVL.

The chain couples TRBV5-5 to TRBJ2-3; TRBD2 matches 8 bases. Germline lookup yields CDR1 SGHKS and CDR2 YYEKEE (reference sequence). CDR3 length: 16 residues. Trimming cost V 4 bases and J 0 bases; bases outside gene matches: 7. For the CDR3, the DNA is TGTGCCAGCAGCACGGGACTAGGGGAAAGCACAGATACGCAGTATTTT. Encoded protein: CASSTGLGESTDTQYF.

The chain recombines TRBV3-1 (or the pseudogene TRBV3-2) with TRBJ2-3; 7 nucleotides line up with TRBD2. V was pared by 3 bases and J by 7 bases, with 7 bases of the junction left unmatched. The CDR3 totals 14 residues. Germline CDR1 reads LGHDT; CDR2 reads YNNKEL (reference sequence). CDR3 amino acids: CASSHSSGSNTQYF. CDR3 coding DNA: TGTGCCAGCAGCCATTCTAGCGGAAGCAATACGCAGTATTTT.

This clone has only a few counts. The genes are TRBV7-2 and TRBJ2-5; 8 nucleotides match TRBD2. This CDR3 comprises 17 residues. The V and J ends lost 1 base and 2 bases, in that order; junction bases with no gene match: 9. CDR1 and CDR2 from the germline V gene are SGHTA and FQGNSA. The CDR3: CASSLERGSGVQETQYF. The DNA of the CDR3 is TGTGCCAGCAGCTTAGAAAGGGGTAGCGGGGTTCAAGAGACCCAGTACTTC.

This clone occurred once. The DNA of the CDR3 is TGTGCCAGCAGCTATGGTTGGACTAGCGTTCAGACCCAGTACTTC. Translating it yields CASSYGWTSVQTQYF. This chain joins TRBV6-5 and TRBJ2-5; TRBD2 matches 9 bases. CDR3 length equals 15 residues. Germline V gene sequence: CDR1 MNHEY, CDR2 SVGAGI. V lost 6 bases, J lost 6 bases, and 11 bases stayed unmatched.

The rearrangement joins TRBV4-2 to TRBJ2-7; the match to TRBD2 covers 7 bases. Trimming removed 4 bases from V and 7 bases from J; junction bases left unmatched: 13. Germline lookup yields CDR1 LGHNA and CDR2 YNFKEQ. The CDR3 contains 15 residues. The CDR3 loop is CASSPRAGLQEEQYF. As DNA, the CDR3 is TGTGCCAGCAGCCCCCGAGCGGGACTCCAGGAAGAGCAGTACTTC.

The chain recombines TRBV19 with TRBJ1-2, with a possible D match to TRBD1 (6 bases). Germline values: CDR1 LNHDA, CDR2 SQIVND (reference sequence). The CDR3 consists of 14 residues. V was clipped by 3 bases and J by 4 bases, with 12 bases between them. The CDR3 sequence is CASSIPGVSYGYTF. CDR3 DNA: TGTGCCAGTAGTATTCCAGGGGTGAGCTATGGCTACACCTTC.

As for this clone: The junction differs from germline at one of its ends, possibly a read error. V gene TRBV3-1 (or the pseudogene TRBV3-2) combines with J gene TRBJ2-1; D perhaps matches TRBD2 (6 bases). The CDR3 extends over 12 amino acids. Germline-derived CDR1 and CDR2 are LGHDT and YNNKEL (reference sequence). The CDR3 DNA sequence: TGTGCCAGCAGCCAAGTGGGGACTCCACGGGTCTTC. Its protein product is CASSQVGTPRVF.

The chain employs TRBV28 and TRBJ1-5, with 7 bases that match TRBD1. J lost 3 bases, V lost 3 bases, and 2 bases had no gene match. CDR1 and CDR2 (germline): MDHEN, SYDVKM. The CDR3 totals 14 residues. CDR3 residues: CASSLTGPNQPQHF. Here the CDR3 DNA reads TGTGCCAGCAGTTTGACAGGGCCCAATCAGCCCCAGCATTTT. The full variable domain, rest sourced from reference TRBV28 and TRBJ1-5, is DVKVTQSSRYLVKRTGEKVFLECVQDMDHENMFWYRQDPGLGLRLIYFSYDVKMKEKGDIPEGYSVSREKKERFSLILESASTNQTSMYLCASSLTGPNQPQHFGDGTRLSIL.

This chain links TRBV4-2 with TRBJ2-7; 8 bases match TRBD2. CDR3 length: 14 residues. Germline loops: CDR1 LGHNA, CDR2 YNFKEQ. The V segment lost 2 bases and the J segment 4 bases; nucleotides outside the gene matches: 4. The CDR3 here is CASSQSGRFYEQYF. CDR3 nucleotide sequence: TGTGCCAGCAGCCAAAGCGGGAGATTTTACGAGCAGTACTTC.

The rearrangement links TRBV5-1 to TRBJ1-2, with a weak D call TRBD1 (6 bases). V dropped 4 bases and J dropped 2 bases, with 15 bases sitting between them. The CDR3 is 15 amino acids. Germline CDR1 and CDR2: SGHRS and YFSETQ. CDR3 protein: CASSEGTSLNYGYTF. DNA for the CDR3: TGCGCCAGCAGCGAAGGGACAAGCCTGAACTATGGCTACACCTTC.

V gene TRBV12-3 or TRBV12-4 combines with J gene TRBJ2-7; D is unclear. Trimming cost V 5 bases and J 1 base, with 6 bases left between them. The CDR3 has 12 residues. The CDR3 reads CASSVNSYEQYF. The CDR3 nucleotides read TGTGCCAGCAGTGTTAATTCCTACGAGCAGTACTTC.

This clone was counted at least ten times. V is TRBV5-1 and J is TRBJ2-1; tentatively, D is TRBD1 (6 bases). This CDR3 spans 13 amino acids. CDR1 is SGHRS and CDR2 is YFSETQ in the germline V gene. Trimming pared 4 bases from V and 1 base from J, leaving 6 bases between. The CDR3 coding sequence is TGCGCCAGCAGCCAGGGGTCCTACAATGAGCAGTTCTTC. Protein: CASSQGSYNEQFF. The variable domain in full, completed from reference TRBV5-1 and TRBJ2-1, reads KAGVTQTPRYLIKTRGQQVTLSCSPISGHRSVSWYQQTPGQGLQFLFEYFSETQRNKGNFPGRFSGRQFSNSRSEMNVSTLELGDSALYLCASSQGSYNEQFFGPGTRLTVL.

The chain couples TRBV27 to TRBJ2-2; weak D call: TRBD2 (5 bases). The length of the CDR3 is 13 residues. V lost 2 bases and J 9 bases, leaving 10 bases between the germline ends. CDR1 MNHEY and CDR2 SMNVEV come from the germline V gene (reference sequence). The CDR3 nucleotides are TGTGCCAGCAGTTTAGGAGGCATCCGGGAGCTGTTTTTT. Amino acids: CASSLGGIRELFF.

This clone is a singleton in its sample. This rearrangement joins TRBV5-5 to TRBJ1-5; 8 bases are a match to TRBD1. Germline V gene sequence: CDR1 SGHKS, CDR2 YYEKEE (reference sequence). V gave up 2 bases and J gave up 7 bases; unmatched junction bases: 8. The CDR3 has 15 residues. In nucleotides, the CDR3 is TGTGCCAGCAGCTTCACAGGGGGGGCAGTCCAGCCCCAGCATTTT. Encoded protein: CASSFTGGAVQPQHF.

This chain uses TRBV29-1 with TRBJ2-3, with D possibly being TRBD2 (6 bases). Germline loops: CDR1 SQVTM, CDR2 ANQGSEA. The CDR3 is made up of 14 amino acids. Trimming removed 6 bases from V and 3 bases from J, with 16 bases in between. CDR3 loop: CSVTLAVGTDTQYF. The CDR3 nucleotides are TGCAGCGTAACCTTAGCGGTGGGGACAGATACGCAGTATTTT.

The DNA for the CDR3 is TGTGCCAGCAGTCCAACCGGGAGGCTGATTAGTGGCTACACCTTC. Protein sequence: CASSPTGRLISGYTF. The rearrangement uses TRBV28 and TRBJ1-2; D ambiguous. The CDR3 runs 15 residues. Germline V gene sequence: CDR1 MDHEN, CDR2 SYDVKM. V lost 5 bases to trimming and J lost 7 bases, with 20 bases between them.

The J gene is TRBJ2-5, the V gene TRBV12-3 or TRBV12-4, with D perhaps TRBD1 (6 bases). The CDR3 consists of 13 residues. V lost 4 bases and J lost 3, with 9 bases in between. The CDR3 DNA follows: TGTGCCAGCAGTTCCCAGGGGAAAGAGACCCAGTACTTC. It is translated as CASSSQGKETQYF.

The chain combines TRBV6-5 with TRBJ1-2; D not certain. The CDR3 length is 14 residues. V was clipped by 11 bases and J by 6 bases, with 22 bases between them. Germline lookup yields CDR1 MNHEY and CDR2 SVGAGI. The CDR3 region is CAASVEGRVHGYTF. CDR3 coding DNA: TGTGCCGCTAGCGTTGAGGGAAGGGTACATGGCTACACCTTC.

The CDR3 DNA reads TGTGCCAGTAGTACGACAGTTTCAGGGACCCAGTACTTC. Translation gives CASSTTVSGTQYF. The chain links TRBV19 to TRBJ2-5; maybe TRBD1 (5 bases). V lost 4 bases, J lost 7 bases, and 13 bases lay in between. CDR3 length: 13 residues. From germline, CDR1 is LNHDA and CDR2 SQIVND (reference sequence).

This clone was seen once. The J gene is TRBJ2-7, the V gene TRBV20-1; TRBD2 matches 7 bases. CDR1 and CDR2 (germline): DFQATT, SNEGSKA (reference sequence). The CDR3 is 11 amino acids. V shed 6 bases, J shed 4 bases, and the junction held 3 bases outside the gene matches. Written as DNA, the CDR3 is TGCAGTGCCCGGGGGGATTACGAGCAGTACTTC. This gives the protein CSARGDYEQYF.

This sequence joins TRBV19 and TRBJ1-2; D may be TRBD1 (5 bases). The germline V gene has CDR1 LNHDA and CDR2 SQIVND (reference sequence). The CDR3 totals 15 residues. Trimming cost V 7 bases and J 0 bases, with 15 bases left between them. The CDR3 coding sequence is TGTGCCAGTATGAAGGGCGGAGGGGCTAACTATGGCTACACCTTC. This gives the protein CASMKGGGANYGYTF.